The clone carrying this T cell receptor beta chain was counted many times. Its antigen remains unidentified. The sample comes from a study of human T cells and chemical hapten exposure. Across the study: Diphenylcyclopropenone doses were given weekly to the scalps of patients across the approximately 24-week study.

Study-level findings and limits: There were significantly more large CDR3 similarity clusters among expanded TCRs than among controls.

TCRdb analysed the RACE reads with MiXCR anew, one entry per CDR3 protein. Of some 70,000 distinct CDR3 sequences listed, approximately 11% were seen once; the top ten hold 5% to 5.5%. Time point defined: pre-sensitization, week 0. Documented treatment: therapeutic diphenylcyclopropenone sensitization with weekly scalp DPC. Looked up from germline, CDR1 is MNHEY and CDR2 is SMNVEV (reference sequence). V lost 6 bases and J 4 bases, leaving 10 bases between the germline ends. The CDR3 has 12 amino acids. Material: whole blood, obtained in connection with sensitization to the hapten diphenylcyclopropenone (DPC). The clonotype comes from a woman between 50 and 59 years old with alopecia areata. Some clones in this sample may be carry-over from other donors' samples. This chain joins TRBV27 and TRBJ2-7, with D uncertain. The CDR3: CASSPDRYEQYF. The CDR3 nucleotides read TGTGCCAGCAGCCCCGATCGGTACGAGCAGTACTTC.